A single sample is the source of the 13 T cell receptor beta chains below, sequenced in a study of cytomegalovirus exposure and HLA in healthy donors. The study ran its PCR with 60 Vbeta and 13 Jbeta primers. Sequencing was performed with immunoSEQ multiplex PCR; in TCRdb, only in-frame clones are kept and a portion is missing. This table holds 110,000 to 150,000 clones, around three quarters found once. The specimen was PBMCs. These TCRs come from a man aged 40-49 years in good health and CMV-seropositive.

CDR3 nucleotides: TGTGCCAGCAGCTTCGGGACAGGGAATAATTCACCCCTCCACTTT. Translating gives CASSFGTGNNSPLHF. The chain joins TRBV5-8 to TRBJ1-6, with TRBD1 matching over 9 bases. With V trimmed by 2 bases and J by 5 bases, 2 bases remained unmatched. The V gene's germline CDR1 is SGHTS and CDR2 YDEGEE. The CDR3 consists of 15 residues.

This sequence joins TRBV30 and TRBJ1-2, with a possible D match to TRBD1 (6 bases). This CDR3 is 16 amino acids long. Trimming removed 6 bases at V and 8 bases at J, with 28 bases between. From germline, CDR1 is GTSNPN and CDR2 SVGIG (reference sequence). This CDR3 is CACLTGKGLQGRGYTF. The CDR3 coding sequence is TGTGCCTGCCTGACAGGAAAGGGCCTTCAGGGTAGGGGCTACACCTTC. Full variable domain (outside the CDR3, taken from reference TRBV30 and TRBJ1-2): SQTIHQWPATLVQPVGSPLSLECTVEGTSNPNLYWYRQAAGRGLQLLFYSVGIGQISSEVPQNLSASRPQDRQFILSSKKLLLSDSGFYLCACLTGKGLQGRGYTFGSGTRLTVV.

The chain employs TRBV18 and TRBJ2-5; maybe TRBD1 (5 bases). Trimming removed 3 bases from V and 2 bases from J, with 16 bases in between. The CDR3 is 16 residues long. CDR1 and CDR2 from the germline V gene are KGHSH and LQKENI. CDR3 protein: CASSPLRVDSQETQYF. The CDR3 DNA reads TGTGCCAGCTCACCCCTTCGAGTTGACAGTCAAGAGACCCAGTACTTC.

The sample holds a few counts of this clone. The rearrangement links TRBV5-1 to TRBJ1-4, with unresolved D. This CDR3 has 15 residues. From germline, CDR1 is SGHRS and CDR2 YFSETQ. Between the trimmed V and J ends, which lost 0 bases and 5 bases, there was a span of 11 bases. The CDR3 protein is CASSLVGVKNEKLFF. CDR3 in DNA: TGCGCCAGCAGCTTGGTCGGGGTGAAGAATGAAAAACTGTTTTTT.

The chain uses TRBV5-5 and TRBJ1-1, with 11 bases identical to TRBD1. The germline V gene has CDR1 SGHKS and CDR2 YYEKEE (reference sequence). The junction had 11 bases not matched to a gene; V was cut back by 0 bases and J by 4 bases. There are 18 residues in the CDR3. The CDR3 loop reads CASSLAPGQGERSTEAFF. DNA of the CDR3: TGTGCCAGCAGCTTGGCACCGGGACAGGGGGAGCGGAGCACTGAAGCTTTCTTT.

The chain's CDR3 is CACQLAGVREQYF. CDR3 nucleotides: TGTGCCTGTCAACTAGCGGGAGTACGCGAGCAGTACTTC. This chain uses TRBV30 with TRBJ2-7; 11 bases align to TRBD2. The CDR3 sequence is 13 residues long. The V and J ends lost 6 bases and 6 bases, in that order; junction bases with no gene match: 7. Per the germline V gene, CDR1 is GTSNPN and CDR2 is SVGIG (reference sequence).

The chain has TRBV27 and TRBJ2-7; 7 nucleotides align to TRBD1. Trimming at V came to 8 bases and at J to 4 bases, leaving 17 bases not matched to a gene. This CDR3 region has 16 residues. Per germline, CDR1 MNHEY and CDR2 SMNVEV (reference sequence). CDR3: CASRRPGTVGFYEQYF. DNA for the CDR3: TGTGCCAGCCGGCGGCCCGGGACAGTCGGCTTTTACGAGCAGTACTTC.

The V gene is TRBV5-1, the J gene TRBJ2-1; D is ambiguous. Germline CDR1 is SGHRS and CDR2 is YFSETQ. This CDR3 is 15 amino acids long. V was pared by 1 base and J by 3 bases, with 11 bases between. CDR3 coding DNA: TGCGCCAGCAGCTTGTCGATACAGAGCTACAATGAGCAGTTCTTC. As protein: CASSLSIQSYNEQFF.

CDR3 DNA: TGTGCCAGCAGCCCGCCTTTGGACTACGGCGAGCAGTACTTC. Translated: CASSPPLDYGEQYF. This rearrangement joins TRBV4-2 to TRBJ2-7, with D perhaps matching TRBD2 (6 bases). The germline V and J ends were trimmed by 4 bases and 6 bases, with 16 bases remaining between them. CDR1 is LGHNA and CDR2 is YNFKEQ in the germline V gene. This CDR3 is 14 amino acids long.

CDR3 nucleotides: TGTGCCAGCAGCCCAGACAGGGGGCTTGGAGAAAAACTGTTTTTT. Translating it yields CASSPDRGLGEKLFF. The V gene is TRBV7-9, the J gene TRBJ1-4; 10 bases align to TRBD1. From germline, CDR1 is SEHNR and CDR2 FQNEAQ (reference sequence). This CDR3 contains 15 residues. Trimming removed 5 bases from V and 8 bases from J; junction bases left unmatched: 8.

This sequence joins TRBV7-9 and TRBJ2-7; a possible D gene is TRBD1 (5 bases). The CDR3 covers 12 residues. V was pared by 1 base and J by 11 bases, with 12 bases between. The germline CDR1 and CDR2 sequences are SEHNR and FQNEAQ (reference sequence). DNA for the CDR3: TGTGCCAGCAGCTTAGATGTTACAGGCAAGTACTTC. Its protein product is CASSLDVTGKYF.

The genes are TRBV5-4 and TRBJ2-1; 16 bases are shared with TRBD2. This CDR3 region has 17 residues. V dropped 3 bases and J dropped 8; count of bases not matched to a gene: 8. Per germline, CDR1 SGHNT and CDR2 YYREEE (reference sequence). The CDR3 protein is CASSSGTSGGARYEQFF. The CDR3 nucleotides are TGTGCCAGCAGCTCGGGGACTAGCGGGGGGGCCAGGTATGAGCAGTTCTTC.

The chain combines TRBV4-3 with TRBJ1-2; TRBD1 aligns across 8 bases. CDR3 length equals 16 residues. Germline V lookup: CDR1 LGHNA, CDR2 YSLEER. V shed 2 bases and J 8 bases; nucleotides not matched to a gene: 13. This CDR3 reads CASSQNGQGAVEGYTF. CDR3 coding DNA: TGCGCCAGCAGCCAAAACGGACAGGGAGCGGTAGAGGGCTACACCTTC.